This entry concerns a single T cell receptor (beta chain). This clonotype turned up a few times. Its target antigen remains unknown. Per-base quality was not reported, and no clone a single base away is much larger than it. Sequencing was carried out with an Illumina NovaSeq 6000. TCR cDNA was made using 5'RACE template switching, a step that added a universal primer site and unique molecular identifiers. Priming for cDNA synthesis came from both the TCR alpha and TCR beta constant segments. Library amplification involved two PCR steps, and the second step added sample barcodes and sequencing adapters. Sequencing of libraries was done on Illumina HiSeq 2500 (2x100 bp) or NovaSeq (2x150 bp). The source study handled its data this way. Reads were demultiplexed and collapsed into UMI consensus sequences with MIGEC, and V(D)J alignment was performed with MiXCR. Vaccine-responding clonotypes were defined with edgeR using replicate PBMC samples, requiring FDR below 0.01 and a log2 fold change above 5 up to day 15. Bulk clonotypes were assigned CD4 or CD8 identity according to which sequenced CD4 or CD8 repertoire held them at higher abundance. TCRdb reprocessing: public reads trimmed at Q25 with fastp, clones called with MiXCR, in-frame beta chains kept. A single entry per CDR3 protein holds the most common genes and DNA from its merged rows. The authors' filters were not applied to this entry. For this sample the table gives hundreds of thousands of distinct CDR3 sequences, of which under 15% were detected only once. Roughly 3% of the sample is taken by the ten largest.

The data derive from a study of T cells after yellow fever vaccination (dated by TCRdb to the late 2010s). Regarding the complete study: Libraries from fractions with low cell numbers were prepared with the SMART-Seq v4 Ultra Low Input RNA kit. To follow T-cell clones before and after both primary and booster YFV17D yellow fever vaccination, bulk TCR alpha and beta repertoires underwent longitudinal sequencing. Two healthy male donors made up the cohort, one aged 18 to 29 years and the other aged 30 to 40 years. Blood samples were taken at several timepoints before and after primary and secondary immunization, and bulk PBMC replicates and cell subsets were isolated. The paper as a whole reports these results and caveats: Computational filtering was required because FACS-sorted repertoires could contain abundant contaminating clonotypes from the bulk population. Because the study included only a couple of donors, the extent to which the findings can be generalized is limited. Compared with the primary T-cell response, the secondary T-cell response was faster but weaker, reaching its peak on day 5 rather than on day 15. After the booster, most clones that had expanded after primary vaccination were detected again (around 97% of CD4 and around nine tenths of CD8), suggesting broad maintenance of memory. A small fraction of clonotypes showed up in both the CD4 and CD8 compartments, probably as a result of convergent recombination.

At the junction V is shortened by 3 bases and J by 3 bases, with 11 bases in between. Via the germline V gene (reference sequence), CDR1 is DFQATT and CDR2 SNEGSKA. From the cysteine through the phenylalanine, the CDR3 covers 13 amino acids. Only the CDR3 DNA stays, 39 bases, in frame from base 1. This sample's treatment or condition label indicates: live attenuated yellow fever vaccine strain. A standard Ficoll-Paque protocol was used to isolate PBMCs from peripheral blood. Dynabeads CD4 and CD8 positive selection kits were used to isolate the CD4 and CD8 T-cell fractions. TriZol was used to extract RNA from bulk PBMCs, CD4 and CD8 fractions, and dextramer-positive and dextramer-negative fractions.

This sequence uses TRBV20-1 and TRBJ2-5; the D gene is possibly TRBD2, with 5 bases matching. The TCR sequence derives from a man aged 18 to 29 who received the YFV17D yellow fever vaccine. The sample was CD4+ T cells sorted from PBMCs, taken 15 days after the yellow fever booster vaccination. The DNA sequence reads TGCAGTGCTAGTCGCGGGCGGGAAGAGACCCAGTACTTC. It translates to CSASRGREETQYF.